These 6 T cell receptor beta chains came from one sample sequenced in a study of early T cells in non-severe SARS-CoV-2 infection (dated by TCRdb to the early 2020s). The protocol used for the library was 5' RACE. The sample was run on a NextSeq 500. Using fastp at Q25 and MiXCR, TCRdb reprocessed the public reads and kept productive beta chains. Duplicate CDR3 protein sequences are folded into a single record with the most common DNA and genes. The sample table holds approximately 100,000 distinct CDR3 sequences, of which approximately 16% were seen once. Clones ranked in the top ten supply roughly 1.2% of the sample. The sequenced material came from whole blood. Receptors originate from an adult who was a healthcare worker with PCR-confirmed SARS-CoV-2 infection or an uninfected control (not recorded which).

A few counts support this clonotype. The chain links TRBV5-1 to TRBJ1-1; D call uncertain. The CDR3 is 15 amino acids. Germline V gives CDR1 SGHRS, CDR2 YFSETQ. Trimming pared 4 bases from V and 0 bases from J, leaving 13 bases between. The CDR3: CASSRGGGMNTEAFF. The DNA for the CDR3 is TGCGCCAGCAGCCGTGGTGGAGGGATGAACACTGAAGCTTTCTTT.

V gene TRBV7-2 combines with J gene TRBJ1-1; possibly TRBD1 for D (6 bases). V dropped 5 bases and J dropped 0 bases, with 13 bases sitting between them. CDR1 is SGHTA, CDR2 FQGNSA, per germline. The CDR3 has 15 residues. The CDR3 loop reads CASSQTGYMNTEAFF. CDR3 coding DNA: TGTGCCAGCAGCCAGACAGGTTATATGAACACTGAAGCTTTCTTT. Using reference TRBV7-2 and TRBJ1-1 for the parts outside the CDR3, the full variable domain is GAGVSQSPSNKVTEKGKDVELRCDPISGHTALYWYRQSLGQGLEFLIYFQGNSAPDKSGLPSDRFSAERTGGSVSTLTIQRTQQEDSAVYLCASSQTGYMNTEAFFGQGTRLTVV.

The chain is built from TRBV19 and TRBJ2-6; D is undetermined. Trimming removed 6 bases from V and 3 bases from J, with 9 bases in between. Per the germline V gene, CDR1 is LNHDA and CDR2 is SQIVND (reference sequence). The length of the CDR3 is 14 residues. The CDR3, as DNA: TGTGCCAGTAGCCCCCCCGGTGGGGCCAACGTCCTGACTTTC. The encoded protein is CASSPPGGANVLTF.

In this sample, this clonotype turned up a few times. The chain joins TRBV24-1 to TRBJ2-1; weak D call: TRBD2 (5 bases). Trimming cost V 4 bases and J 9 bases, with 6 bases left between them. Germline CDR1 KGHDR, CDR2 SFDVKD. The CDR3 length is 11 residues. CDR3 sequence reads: CATSEGGEQFF. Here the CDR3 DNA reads TGTGCCACCAGTGAAGGAGGTGAGCAGTTCTTC.

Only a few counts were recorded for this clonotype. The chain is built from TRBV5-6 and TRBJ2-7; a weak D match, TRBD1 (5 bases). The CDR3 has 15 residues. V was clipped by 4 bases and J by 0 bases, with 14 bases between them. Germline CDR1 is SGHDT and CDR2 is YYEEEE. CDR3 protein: CASSLSGPISYEQYF. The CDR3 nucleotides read TGTGCCAGCAGCCTTTCAGGGCCAATCTCCTACGAGCAGTACTTC.

As DNA, the CDR3 is TGTGCCAGCAGCGACAGGGCCTCCACCGGGGAGCTGTTTTTT. As protein: CASSDRASTGELFF. This chain links TRBV19 with TRBJ2-2, with TRBD1 matching 7 bases. The CDR3 covers 14 residues. V was clipped by 9 bases and J by 4 bases; unmatched bases: 8. The germline CDR1 and CDR2 sequences are LNHDA and SQIVND (reference sequence).